One and the same sample provided the 14 T cell receptor beta chains below, sequenced in a study of blood T cells in healthy people across ages. Together with a sample-barcoded 5' primer, a J-beta primer mix was included in a second PCR lasting about 7 to 12 cycles. TCRdb reprocessed the 5' RACE reads with MiXCR, giving one entry per CDR3 protein. The data hold 800,000 to 1,000,000 distinct CDR3 sequences, with about 48% observed a single time. The sequencing input was blood. These receptors were collected from a man in his thirties or forties in good health.

This clonotype has just a few counts. This chain links TRBV7-9 with TRBJ2-2; tentatively, D is TRBD2 (6 bases). Trimming stripped 3 bases from V and 6 bases from J, with 8 bases between. This CDR3 is 13 amino acids long. Germline V gene lookup returns CDR1 SEHNR and CDR2 FQNEAQ (reference sequence). CDR3 in amino acids: CASSFGGAGELFF. The CDR3 nucleotides are TGTGCCAGCAGCTTCGGAGGGGCCGGGGAGCTGTTTTTT.

The V and J genes are TRBV28 and TRBJ2-3, with D hard to call. Germline CDR1 is MDHEN and CDR2 is SYDVKM. CDR3 length equals 14 residues. The V gene lost 5 bases and the J gene lost 5 bases, with 14 bases spanning the gap. The CDR3: CASSPPSQLDTQYF. The CDR3 nucleotides are TGTGCCAGCAGTCCCCCCTCCCAGTTAGATACGCAGTATTTT. Combining the CDR3 with reference TRBV28 and TRBJ2-3 gives the whole variable domain DVKVTQSSRYLVKRTGEKVFLECVQDMDHENMFWYRQDPGLGLRLIYFSYDVKMKEKGDIPEGYSVSREKKERFSLILESASTNQTSMYLCASSPPSQLDTQYFGPGTRLTVL.

A single count supports this clonotype. CDR3 DNA: TGTGCCAGCAGCCCAGACGGGACAGGGACCTATGGCTACACCTTC. Translation gives CASSPDGTGTYGYTF. The J gene is TRBJ1-2, the V gene TRBV7-9, with TRBD1 identical over 9 bases. V gave up 5 bases and J gave up 4 bases; unmatched junction bases: 8. The CDR3 is made up of 15 amino acids. Germline values: CDR1 SEHNR, CDR2 FQNEAQ (reference sequence).

This clonotype appeared a few times. V and J are TRBV6-5 and TRBJ2-4, with 8 positions matching TRBD1. The V segment lost 4 bases and the J segment 3 bases; nucleotides outside the gene matches: 8. Germline V gene data show CDR1 as MNHEY and CDR2 as SVGAGI. The CDR3 covers 16 residues. In DNA form, the CDR3 reads TGTGCCAGCAGTTCCCGGACAGGGAAGGGCAAAAACATTCAGTACTTC. This sequence encodes CASSSRTGKGKNIQYF.

This clonotype was detected only a few times. The chain carries TRBV6-1 and TRBJ1-2; D is unclear. V was shortened by 3 bases and J by 2 bases, with 16 bases between the two germline ends. The germline V gene has CDR1 MNHNS and CDR2 SASEGT. The CDR3 is made up of 16 amino acids. CDR3 DNA: TGTGCCAGCAGTGATGGGAAGCCAGGATTCAACTATGGCTACACCTTC. It specifies CASSDGKPGFNYGYTF.

This clonotype occurred a few times. The chain employs TRBV4-2 and TRBJ1-2, with a possible D match to TRBD1 (6 bases). Trimming took 0 bases from V and 8 from J, leaving 13 bases between them. This CDR3 region has 14 residues. Germline V gives CDR1 LGHNA, CDR2 YNFKEQ. This CDR3 is CASSQDWGGRGYTF. The DNA of the CDR3 is TGTGCCAGCAGCCAAGACTGGGGGGGCAGGGGCTACACCTTC.

This chain connects TRBV27 to TRBJ1-5, with D unresolved. CDR1 is MNHEY, CDR2 SMNVEV, per germline (reference sequence). This CDR3 contains 15 residues. V was pared by 2 bases and J by 5 bases, with 13 bases between. This CDR3 is CASSLVGNSHQPQHF. Written as DNA, the CDR3 is TGTGCCAGCAGTTTAGTAGGGAACTCCCATCAGCCCCAGCATTTT.

A few counts support this clonotype. The chain recombines TRBV25-1 with TRBJ2-1, with 10 bases identical to TRBD1. Trimming took 2 bases from V and 6 from J; bases not matched to a gene: 4. Germline V CDR1 and CDR2: MGHDK, SYGVNS. The CDR3 covers 15 residues. CDR3 in amino acids: CASSEDRGLSNEQFF. CDR3 in DNA: TGTGCCAGCAGTGAAGACAGGGGGCTCAGCAATGAGCAGTTCTTC.

In its sample, this clonotype was seen once. The chain links TRBV20-1 to TRBJ2-4; the D gene is possibly TRBD1 (6 bases). The end of the DNA is better explained by TRBJ2-5, so the J call may be wrong. The CDR3 is 16 residues long. CDR1 is DFQATT, CDR2 SNEGSKA, per germline (reference sequence). The chain's CDR3 is CSARGGRDTFQETQYF. In nucleotides, the CDR3 is TGCAGTGCTAGAGGTGGCCGGGACACCTTCCAAGAGACCCAGTACTTC.

The chain carries TRBV28 and TRBJ2-3; 16 positions agree with TRBD2. The CDR3 has 17 residues. Germline V gene lookup returns CDR1 MDHEN and CDR2 SYDVKM. The ends lost 6 bases at V and 3 bases at J; junction bases unmatched: 6. Written as DNA, the CDR3 is TGTGCCAGCAGCCCCGGGACTAGCGGGGGGGTTACAGATACGCAGTATTTT. Translated, it gives CASSPGTSGGVTDTQYF.

This clonotype was picked up one time. The rearrangement uses TRBV7-9 and TRBJ1-4; weak D call: TRBD1 (6 bases). Germline V gives CDR1 SEHNR, CDR2 FQNEAQ (reference sequence). The CDR3 has 14 amino acids. V was trimmed by 5 bases and J by 8 bases, leaving 15 bases between them. DNA for the CDR3: TGTGCCAGCAGCCCGGAACAGGGAAGGGAAAAACTGTTTTTT. It codes for CASSPEQGREKLFF.

The CDR3 DNA follows: TGCAGTGCCCAAACCGGGACAGGGCAAAACGGCTACACCTTC. Translation gives CSAQTGTGQNGYTF. This chain joins TRBV20-1 and TRBJ1-2, with TRBD1 matching over 9 bases. V was clipped by 6 bases and J by 8 bases; unmatched bases: 13. The length of the CDR3 is 14 residues. Germline-derived CDR1 and CDR2 are DFQATT and SNEGSKA (reference sequence).

The CDR3 DNA reads as TGTGCCAGCATCCGGGACCTAATGCCAGGCGAGCAGTACTTC. This codes for CASIRDLMPGEQYF. The chain recombines TRBV6-1 with TRBJ2-5; D may correspond to TRBD1 or TRBD2 (5 bases each). The end of the DNA aligns better with TRBJ2-7, so the J call may be wrong. The CDR3 is 14 amino acids. Per germline, CDR1 MNHNS and CDR2 SASEGT.

The chain has TRBV20-1 and TRBJ1-1; 11 bases map to TRBD1. Germline CDR1 is DFQATT and CDR2 is SNEGSKA (reference sequence). V was pared by 6 bases and J by 10 bases, with 10 bases of the junction left unmatched. There are 13 residues in the CDR3. Written as DNA, the CDR3 is TGCAGTGCGCGGACAGGGGGCGCGAGGTCAGCTTTCTTT. Translated, it gives CSARTGGARSAFF.